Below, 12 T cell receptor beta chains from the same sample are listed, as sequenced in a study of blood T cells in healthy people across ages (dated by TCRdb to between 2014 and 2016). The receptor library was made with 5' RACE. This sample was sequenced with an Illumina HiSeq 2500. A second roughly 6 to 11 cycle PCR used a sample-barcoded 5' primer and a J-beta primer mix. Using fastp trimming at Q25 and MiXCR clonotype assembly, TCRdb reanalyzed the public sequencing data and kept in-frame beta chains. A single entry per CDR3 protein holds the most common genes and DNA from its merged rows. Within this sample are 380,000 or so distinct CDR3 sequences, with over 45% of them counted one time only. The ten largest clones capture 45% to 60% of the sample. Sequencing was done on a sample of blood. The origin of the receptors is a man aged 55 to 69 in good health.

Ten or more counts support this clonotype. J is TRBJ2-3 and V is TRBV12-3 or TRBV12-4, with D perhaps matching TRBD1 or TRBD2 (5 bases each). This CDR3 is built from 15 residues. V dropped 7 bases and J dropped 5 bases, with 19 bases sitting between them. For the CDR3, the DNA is TGTGCCAGCACTCTTATGAGGGGCCTTAAAGATACGCAGTATTTT. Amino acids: CASTLMRGLKDTQYF.

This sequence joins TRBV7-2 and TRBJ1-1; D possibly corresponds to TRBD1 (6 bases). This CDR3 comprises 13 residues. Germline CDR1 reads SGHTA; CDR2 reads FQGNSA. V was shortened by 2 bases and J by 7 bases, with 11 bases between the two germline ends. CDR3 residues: CASSLQGRFEAFF. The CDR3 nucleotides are TGTGCCAGCAGCTTACAGGGGAGGTTTGAAGCTTTCTTT.

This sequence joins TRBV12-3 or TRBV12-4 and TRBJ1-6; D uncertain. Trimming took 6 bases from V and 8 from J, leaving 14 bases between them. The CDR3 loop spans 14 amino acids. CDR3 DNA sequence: TGTGCCAGCAGCTTCGGGCTTCCAGATTCACCCCTCCACTTT. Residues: CASSFGLPDSPLHF.

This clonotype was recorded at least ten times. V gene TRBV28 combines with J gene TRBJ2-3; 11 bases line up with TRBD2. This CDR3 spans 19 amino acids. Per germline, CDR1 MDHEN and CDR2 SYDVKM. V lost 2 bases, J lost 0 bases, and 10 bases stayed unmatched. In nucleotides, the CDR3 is TGTGCCAGCAGTTTAGGACTAGCGGGCCTGCTCGGCAGCACAGATACGCAGTATTTT. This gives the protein CASSLGLAGLLGSTDTQYF.

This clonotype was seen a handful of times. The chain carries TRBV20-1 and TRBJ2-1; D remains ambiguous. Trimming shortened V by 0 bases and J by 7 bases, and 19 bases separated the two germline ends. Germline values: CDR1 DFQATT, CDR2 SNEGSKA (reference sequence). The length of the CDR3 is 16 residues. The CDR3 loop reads CSAREGLGAARNEQFF. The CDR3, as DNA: TGCAGTGCTAGAGAAGGGCTTGGAGCTGCGAGGAATGAGCAGTTCTTC.

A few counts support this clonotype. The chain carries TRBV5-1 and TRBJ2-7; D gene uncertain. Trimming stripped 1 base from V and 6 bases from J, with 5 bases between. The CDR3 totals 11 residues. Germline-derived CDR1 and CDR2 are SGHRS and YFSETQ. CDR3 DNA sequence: TGCGCCAGCAGCTTGTGGGGCGAGCAGTACTTC. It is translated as CASSLWGEQYF.

CDR3 loop: CASSPPPTGARETQYF. CDR3 coding DNA: TGTGCCAGCAGCCCCCCCCCTACGGGGGCGAGGGAGACCCAGTACTTC. The chain is built from TRBV14 and TRBJ2-7; D possibly matches TRBD1 or TRBD2 (6 bases each). TRBJ2-5 matches the DNA end more closely, so the J call is doubtful. Germline V gene sequence: CDR1 SGHDN, CDR2 FVKESK. The CDR3 totals 16 residues.

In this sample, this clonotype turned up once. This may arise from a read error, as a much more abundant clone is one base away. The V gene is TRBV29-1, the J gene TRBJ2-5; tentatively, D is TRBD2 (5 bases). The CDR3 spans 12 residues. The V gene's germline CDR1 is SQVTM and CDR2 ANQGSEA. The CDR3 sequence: CSFERAAETQYF. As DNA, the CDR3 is TGCAGCTTTGAGAGGGCGGCGGAGACCCAGTACTTC. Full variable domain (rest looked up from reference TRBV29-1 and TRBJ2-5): SAVISQKPSRDICQRGTSLTIQCQVDSQVTMMFWYRQQPGQSLTLIATANQGSEATYESGFVIDKFPISRPNLTFSTLTVSNMSPEDSSIYLCSFERAAETQYFGPGTRLLVL.

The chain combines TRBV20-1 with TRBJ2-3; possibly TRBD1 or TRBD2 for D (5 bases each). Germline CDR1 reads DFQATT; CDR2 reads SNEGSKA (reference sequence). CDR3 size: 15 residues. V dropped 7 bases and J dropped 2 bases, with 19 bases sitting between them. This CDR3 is CSVLGTRVSTDTQYF. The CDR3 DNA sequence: TGCAGTGTTTTGGGGACCAGAGTTTCCACAGATACGCAGTATTTT.

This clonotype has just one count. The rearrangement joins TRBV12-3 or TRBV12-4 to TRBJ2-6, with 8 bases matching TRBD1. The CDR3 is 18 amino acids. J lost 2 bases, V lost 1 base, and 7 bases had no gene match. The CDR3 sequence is CASSLGTGMGTGANVLTF. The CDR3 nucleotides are TGTGCCAGCAGTTTAGGGACAGGGATGGGGACTGGGGCCAACGTCCTGACTTTC.

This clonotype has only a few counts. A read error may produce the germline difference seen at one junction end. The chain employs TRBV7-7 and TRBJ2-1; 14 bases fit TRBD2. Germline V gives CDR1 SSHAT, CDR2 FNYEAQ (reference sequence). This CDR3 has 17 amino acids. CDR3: CASSPGTSGSSYNEQFF. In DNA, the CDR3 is TGTGCTAGCAGCCCAGGGACTAGCGGGAGCTCCTACAATGAGCAGTTCTTC.

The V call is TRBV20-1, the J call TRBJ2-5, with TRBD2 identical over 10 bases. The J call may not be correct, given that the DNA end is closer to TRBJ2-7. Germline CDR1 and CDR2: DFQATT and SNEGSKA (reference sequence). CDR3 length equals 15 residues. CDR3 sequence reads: CSARKALAGVDEQYF. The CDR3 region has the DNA TGCAGTGCTAGAAAAGCTCTAGCGGGAGTCGACGAGCAGTACTTC.